The 16 T cell receptor beta chains presented below share a single source sample, sequenced in a study of Graves' ophthalmopathy and Graves' hyperthyroidism listed by TCRdb under 2018. Sequencing was carried out with an Illumina HiSeq 2000. For repertoire sequencing, the TCR beta CDR3 regions were amplified from RNA transcripts. The first round of RT-PCR was done with HTBI primers and the Qiagen OneStep RT-PCR kit, and was followed by a second round of multiplex PCR, then size selection and purification. TCRdb reprocessing: public reads trimmed at Q25 with fastp, clones called with MiXCR, in-frame beta chains kept. Each CDR3 protein gets just one entry, which takes the most common genes and DNA from the rows behind it. For this sample there are around 1,200,000 distinct CDR3 sequences; 36% appear just once. Around 10% of the sample rests with the top ten. Sequencing was performed on peripheral blood or thyroid tissue (not recorded which). The receptor set was obtained from an adult man with Graves' hyperthyroidism.

Worth noting for this clonotype: Its ends do not fully match the called genes, so a read error is possible. The genes are TRBV2 and TRBJ2-7, with D perhaps TRBD2 (6 bases). The germline CDR1 and CDR2 sequences are SNHLY and FYNNEI. The CDR3 runs 13 residues. For the CDR3, the DNA is TGTGCCTGCAGCGTCGGGACTGGCTACGAGCAGTACTTC. Amino acid sequence: CACSVGTGYEQYF. Full variable domain (outside the CDR3, taken from reference TRBV2 and TRBJ2-7): EPEVTQTPSHQVTQMGQEVILRCVPISNHLYFYWYRQILGQKVEFLVSFYNNEISEKSEIFDDQFSVERPDGSNFTLKIRSTKLEDSAMYFCACSVGTGYEQYFGPGTRLTVT.

On this clonotype: A read error may explain this, as a much larger clone is one base away. The DNA of the CDR3 is TGCAGTGCTAGTACCCGAGAGGCGTCCCAAGAGACCCAGTACTTC. It specifies CSASTREASQETQYF. The V call is TRBV10-3, the J call TRBJ2-5; D not resolved. The CDR3 consists of 15 residues. In germline, CDR1 is ENHRY, CDR2 SYGVKD.

This clonotype has a handful of counts. The chain employs TRBV9 and TRBJ2-7; D is unresolved. CDR1 SGDLS and CDR2 YYNGEE come from the germline V gene. CDR3 length equals 13 residues. V lost 3 bases and J lost 0, with 7 bases in between. CDR3 sequence: CASSGSNSYEQYF. CDR3 in DNA: TGTGCCAGCAGCGGTTCCAACTCCTACGAGCAGTACTTC.

This clonotype was seen at least ten times. The V and J genes are TRBV7-9 and TRBJ1-4; D perhaps matches TRBD1 (6 bases). Germline V CDR1 and CDR2: SEHNR, FQNEAQ (reference sequence). The CDR3 is made up of 13 amino acids. V was clipped by 8 bases and J by 6 bases, with 13 bases between them. CDR3 protein: CASRGARDEKLFF. DNA of the CDR3: TGTGCCAGCCGGGGGGCGCGGGATGAAAAACTGTTTTTT.

This chain links TRBV20-1 with TRBJ1-5, with TRBD1 matching over 7 bases. Trimming took 0 bases from V and 7 from J; bases not matched to a gene: 9. Germline assignment: CDR1 DFQATT and CDR2 SNEGSKA (reference sequence). CDR3 size: 15 residues. The CDR3 region has the DNA TGCAGTGCTAGAGAGCCACGACAGGGTGGCCAGCCCCAGCATTTT. Its translation: CSAREPRQGGQPQHF.

This clonotype was detected many times. This chain connects TRBV29-1 to TRBJ1-2; the D gene is possibly TRBD1 (5 bases). The CDR3 sequence is 12 residues long. The ends were cut back, 4 bases at V and 4 bases at J, with 10 bases in the middle. Germline V gene sequence: CDR1 SQVTM, CDR2 ANQGSEA. CDR3 in DNA: TGCAGCGTTGCTGGGGCAAGCTATGGCTACACCTTC. Its translation is CSVAGASYGYTF.

The gene calls are TRBV7-8 and TRBJ2-2, with no clear D. V lost 2 bases and J lost 8, with 15 bases in between. This CDR3 region has 15 residues. CDR1 and CDR2 (germline): SGHVS, FQNEAQ. Here the CDR3 reads CASSLTGGNSGELFF. In DNA, the CDR3 is TGTGCCAGCAGCTTAACGGGCGGAAACTCTGGGGAGCTGTTTTTT.

This clonotype showed up just a few times. A read error may produce the germline difference seen at one junction end. The gene calls are TRBV10-2 and TRBJ2-7; perhaps TRBD2 as D (6 bases). Per the germline V gene, CDR1 is WSHSY and CDR2 is SAAADI. This CDR3 comprises 15 residues. The CDR3 coding sequence is TGTGCCAGCAGTTTATCTGTAGCGGAAACCTACGAGCAGTACTTC. Protein: CASSLSVAETYEQYF.

The table lists this clonotype with many counts. V usage is TRBV7-3 and J usage is TRBJ2-2, with TRBD1 matching 7 bases. The CDR3 has 16 residues. Germline V gene sequence: CDR1 SGHTA, CDR2 FQGTGA. The J segment lost 4 bases and the V segment lost 4 bases, leaving 9 bases of the junction unmatched. The CDR3, as DNA: TGTGCCAGCAGCTCGAGCGACAGGGTTTTCACCGGGGAGCTGTTTTTT. Amino acids: CASSSSDRVFTGELFF.

This clonotype was seen repeatedly, ten times or more. The V call is TRBV9, the J call TRBJ2-5; 7 positions agree with TRBD1. CDR1 is SGDLS, CDR2 YYNGEE, per germline. V shed 3 bases and J 5 bases; nucleotides not matched to a gene: 10. The CDR3 covers 15 residues. The CDR3 coding sequence is TGTGCCAGCAGCGACGGGACAGTGGGCCAGGAGACCCAGTACTTC. As protein: CASSDGTVGQETQYF.

In its sample, this clonotype was seen many times. The CDR3 DNA reads TGTGCCAGTAGTGAGGCTTTGGGGGGGACCCAGTACTTC. This gives the protein CASSEALGGTQYF. This chain connects TRBV19 to TRBJ2-5; possibly TRBD2 for D (6 bases). CDR1 is LNHDA and CDR2 is SQIVND in the germline V gene (reference sequence). Deletions cut 5 bases from V and 7 bases from J, with 14 bases between. The CDR3 has 13 residues.

This clonotype was recorded many times. This chain connects TRBV5-5 to TRBJ1-2, with 7 bases identical to TRBD1. V was pared by 5 bases and J by 5 bases, with 12 bases of the junction left unmatched. Germline CDR1 is SGHKS and CDR2 is YYEKEE (reference sequence). The CDR3 runs 15 residues. CDR3 region: CASRDTTGTVYGYTF. CDR3 bases: TGTGCCAGCAGAGACACCACCGGGACAGTTTATGGCTACACCTTC.

This clonotype was observed many times. The chain combines TRBV11-2 with TRBJ1-1, with a tentative D call TRBD1 (5 bases). This CDR3 has 16 residues. The V gene lost 2 bases and the J gene lost 3 bases, with 16 bases spanning the gap. Germline CDR1 and CDR2: SGHAT and FQNNGV. In DNA form, the CDR3 reads TGTGCCAGCAGCTTAAACCCGAGGGGTGGCGACACTGAAGCTTTCTTT. Translating it yields CASSLNPRGGDTEAFF.

The chain recombines TRBV5-5 with TRBJ1-2, with a tentative D call TRBD1 (6 bases). Per germline, CDR1 SGHKS and CDR2 YYEKEE (reference sequence). The CDR3 is 15 amino acids. V lost 4 bases, J lost 1 base, and 14 bases lay in between. CDR3 loop: CASSRWTEHNYGYTF. The CDR3 nucleotides read TGTGCCAGCAGCCGATGGACAGAACATAACTATGGCTACACCTTC.

This clonotype was observed a handful of times. The chain uses TRBV19 and TRBJ2-7, with TRBD1 matching over 8 bases. This CDR3 spans 14 amino acids. The germline V gene has CDR1 LNHDA and CDR2 SQIVND (reference sequence). Germline trimming cut 2 bases from V and 6 bases from J; bases unmatched to any gene: 6. CDR3 bases: TGTGCCAGTAGTATAACGACAGGGGATACCGAGCAGTACTTC. As protein: CASSITTGDTEQYF.

This sequence joins TRBV4-2 and TRBJ1-3; 7 bases line up with TRBD1. The junction had 3 bases not matched to a gene; V was cut back by 0 bases and J by 4 bases. In germline, CDR1 is LGHNA, CDR2 YNFKEQ. The CDR3 sequence is 15 residues long. The CDR3 DNA reads TGTGCCAGCAGCCAAGAAACAGGGGCGGGAAACACCATATATTTT. This sequence encodes CASSQETGAGNTIYF.